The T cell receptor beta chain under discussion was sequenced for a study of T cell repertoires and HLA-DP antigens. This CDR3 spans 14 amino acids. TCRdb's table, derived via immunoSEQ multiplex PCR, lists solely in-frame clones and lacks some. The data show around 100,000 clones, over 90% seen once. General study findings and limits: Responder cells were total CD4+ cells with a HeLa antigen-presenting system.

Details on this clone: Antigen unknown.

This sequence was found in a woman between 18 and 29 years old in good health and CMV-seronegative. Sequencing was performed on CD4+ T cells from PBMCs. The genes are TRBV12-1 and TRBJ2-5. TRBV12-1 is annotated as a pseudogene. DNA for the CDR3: TGTGCCAGCAGCCCCGGTATAGGCCAAGAGACCCAGTACTTC. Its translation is CASSPGIGQETQYF.